This T cell receptor (beta chain) was observed in a study of cytotoxic CD8 clonotypes in ibrutinib-treated CLL. Study overall: Among patients, around 24 responded partially and 2 completely; some 15 then stayed remitted and some twelve progressed after median approximately 68 months. An average of 255,043 productive templates and some 99,000 productive rearrangements was obtained per sample.

Sequenced by immunoSEQ multiplex PCR; TCRdb stores in-frame clones only, minus some. This sample carries 150,000 to 250,000 clones, over 60% of them seen once, and the ten largest clones take roughly 13%. Frozen-stored PBMCs produced 1.5 to 2 micrograms of genomic DNA for TCR beta libraries. Per the germline V gene, CDR1 is SGHTA and CDR2 is FQGTGA. CDR3 length equals 16 residues. V lost 5 bases, J lost 0 bases, and 15 bases lay in between. The receptor was derived from a human donor with chronic lymphocytic leukemia. The chain employs TRBV7-3 and TRBJ2-3; TRBD2 is a possible D gene (5 bases). The specimen comprised PBMCs, sampled after 24 months of ibrutinib treatment. CDR3 DNA: TGTGCCAGCAGCCAAGAGGGTCGAAGAAGCACAGATACGCAGTATTTT. This codes for CASSQEGRRSTDTQYF.